The source of this T cell receptor (beta chain) is a study of blood T cell repertoires in COVID-19. How the authors handled the data: Cell counts per sample came from amplifying reference gene primers. The table came from immunoSEQ multiplex PCR; TCRdb's copy has only in-frame clones and leaves some out. D and trimming come from the DNA, and the V and J calls and clone size come from that table. The sample records about 36,000 clones, about three quarters being singletons. This clone turned up a few times. The V and J ends lost 2 bases and 4 bases respectively, with 4 bases between them. This CDR3 is built from 12 residues. CDR1 and CDR2 from the germline V gene are SEHNR and FQNEAQ (reference sequence).

This clonotype originated in a man aged 55 to 70 with active COVID-19. Sequencing was performed on peripheral blood. The chain has TRBV7-9 and TRBJ2-3, with no clear D. Here the CDR3 DNA reads TGTGCCAGCAGCTTAACAGCAGATACGCAGTATTTT. Encoded protein: CASSLTADTQYF.